This T cell receptor (beta chain) was observed in a study of blood T cell repertoires in COVID-19. Whole-study context: The United States, Italy and Spain provided the acute and convalescent COVID-19 samples. From T cells, B-cell-depleted T cells, or PBMCs came the material, which was cDNA or gDNA.

CDR1 SGHNT and CDR2 YENEEA come from the germline V gene. This CDR3 region has 16 residues. J lost 3 bases, V lost 5 bases, and 3 bases had no gene match. Patients of the Seattle cohort, enrolled during active infection, were followed longitudinally. TCRdb keeps only in-frame clones here, not all; method: immunoSEQ multiplex PCR. This sample carries about 420,000 clones, 70% to 90% of them seen once, and the ten largest clones take approximately 0.92%. The genes are TRBV11-3 and TRBJ2-3; 15 nucleotides line up with TRBD2. Sequenced sample: peripheral blood. This TCR derives from a man aged 18 to 29 with COVID-19, enrolled during active disease. The CDR3 DNA sequence: TGTGCCAGCAGCCCGGGACTAGCGGGAGGTACAGATACGCAGTATTTT. Amino acid sequence: CASSPGLAGGTDTQYF.